This TCR beta chain was observed in a study of cytomegalovirus exposure and HLA in healthy donors. Study details: The Caucasian-associated ancestry cluster contained 81% of the roughly 370 genotyped donors. Findings of the study overall: An apparent linkage of common viral pathogens to several of the most significant clusters emerged in a later analysis.

Worth noting for this clone: Its antigen is unknown.

The PCR ran on 60 Vbeta and 13 Jbeta primers. Clones were sequenced by immunoSEQ multiplex PCR, and TCRdb holds only the in-frame ones, with some missing. The table records 190,000 or so clones, 82% of them present only once. Germline CDR1 is SEHNR and CDR2 is FQNEAQ (reference sequence). Trimming pared 4 bases from V and 6 bases from J, leaving 13 bases between. This CDR3 spans 13 amino acids. This clonotype was sampled from a boy aged 2 to 9 in good health and CMV-seronegative. The sequenced material came from PBMCs. The V and J genes are TRBV7-9 and TRBJ2-7; D may be TRBD2 (5 bases). The CDR3 protein is CASSSRGFSEQYF. DNA of the CDR3: TGTGCCAGCAGCTCAAGAGGGTTCAGCGAGCAGTACTTC. Drawing the rest from reference TRBV7-9 and TRBJ2-7, the complete variable domain is DTGVSQNPRHKITKRGQNVTFRCDPISEHNRLYWYRQTLGQGPEFLTYFQNEAQLEKSRLLSDRFSAERPKGSFSTLEIQRTEQGDSAMYLCASSSRGFSEQYFGPGTRLTVT.